The 21 T cell receptor beta chains in this list originate from one sample, sequenced in a study of blood T cell repertoires in COVID-19. Measured with immunoSEQ multiplex PCR; TCRdb has only the in-frame clones, and not every one. The sample records about 120,000 clones, about 90% being singletons. Sequencing was done on a sample of peripheral blood. These receptors originate from a woman aged 70-85 years with acute or convalescent COVID-19.

CDR3 sequence: CASSQDTASIPYEQYF. The CDR3 DNA reads as TGTGCCAGTAGCCAGGACACAGCCTCAATTCCTTACGAGCAGTACTTC. This sequence joins TRBV19 and TRBJ2-7; possible D gene TRBD1, 5 bases. Germline CDR1 LNHDA, CDR2 SQIVND (reference sequence). V shed 6 bases and J shed 4 bases, with 22 bases lying between them. The length of the CDR3 is 16 residues.

The J gene is TRBJ2-1, the V gene TRBV5-1; TRBD2 is a possible D gene (6 bases). The CDR3 totals 15 residues. The V end was cut by 7 bases, the J end by 4 bases, with 18 bases between. Germline CDR1 and CDR2: SGHRS and YFSETQ. The CDR3 DNA sequence: TGCGCCAGCTCTAGGGGTCTAGCGCTTTACAATGAGCAGTTCTTC. Translating gives CASSRGLALYNEQFF.

This clone was recorded only once. The V and J genes are TRBV7-3 and TRBJ2-3; maybe TRBD1 (8 bases). The germline V gene encodes CDR1 SGHTA and CDR2 FQGTGA. CDR3 length: 15 amino acids. The V and J ends lost 5 bases and 4 bases respectively, with 16 bases between them. CDR3 nucleotide sequence: TGTGCCAGCAGCCGGACAGGGAGGGGCGCAGATACGCAGTATTTT. This encodes CASSRTGRGADTQYF.

The chain employs TRBV2 and TRBJ1-5; possible D gene TRBD1, 5 bases. Trimming stripped 7 bases from V and 13 bases from J, with 20 bases between. This CDR3 region has 13 residues. Germline CDR1 SNHLY, CDR2 FYNNEI. The CDR3: CASNLNIQERQHF. The CDR3 nucleotides are TGTGCCAGCAATTTAAACATACAGGAGAGGCAGCATTTT.

V usage is TRBV30 and J usage is TRBJ1-2, with TRBD1 matching 7 bases. With V trimmed by 4 bases and J by 0 bases, 11 bases remained unmatched. Germline loops: CDR1 GTSNPN, CDR2 SVGIG (reference sequence). This CDR3 contains 16 residues. The CDR3 here is CAWKTNRGRSNYGYTF. CDR3 in DNA: TGTGCCTGGAAGACGAACAGGGGCCGCTCTAACTATGGCTACACCTTC.

The rearrangement uses TRBV5-4 and TRBJ2-7; TRBD2 matches 12 bases. This CDR3 has 18 residues. CDR1 is SGHNT and CDR2 is YYREEE in the germline V gene (reference sequence). J gave up 7 bases and V 0 bases, and 14 bases lay outside the gene matches. Written as DNA, the CDR3 is TGTGCCAGCAGCTTGGGACTAGCGGGGGCCCCTGGGGGGAGGGAGCAGTACTTC. Residues: CASSLGLAGAPGGREQYF. Full variable domain (outside the CDR3, taken from reference TRBV5-4 and TRBJ2-7): ETGVTQSPTHLIKTRGQQVTLRCSSQSGHNTVSWYQQALGQGPQFIFQYYREEENGRGNFPPRFSGLQFPNYSSELNVNALELDDSALYLCASSLGLAGAPGGREQYFGPGTRLTVT.

V is TRBV11-2 and J is TRBJ1-4; 9 nucleotides align to TRBD1. The V and J ends lost 1 base and 0 bases, in that order; junction bases with no gene match: 9. CDR1 and CDR2 from the germline V gene are SGHAT and FQNNGV. This CDR3 contains 19 residues. The CDR3 DNA is TGTGCCAGCAGCTTAGGCCGCGGACAGGGGCCCTCAACTAATGAAAAACTGTTTTTT. Translating gives CASSLGRGQGPSTNEKLFF.

The chain has TRBV15 and TRBJ1-6; possible D gene TRBD1, 6 bases. V gave up 4 bases and J gave up 4 bases, with 14 bases separating them. Germline V lookup: CDR1 LNHNV, CDR2 YYDKDF (reference sequence). The CDR3 has 16 amino acids. The CDR3 DNA follows: TGTGCCACCAGCATATACTCAGGGGTTTATAATTCACCCCTCCACTTT. Its translation: CATSIYSGVYNSPLHF.

This clone has a handful of counts. The chain carries TRBV2 and TRBJ1-1, with D uncertain. V was pared by 9 bases and J by 1 base, with 6 bases between. The CDR3 is 11 residues long. Germline V gene data show CDR1 as SNHLY and CDR2 as FYNNEI. Here the CDR3 DNA reads TGTGCCAGAACGGGGAACACTGAAGCTTTCTTT. Translated: CARTGNTEAFF.

The chain recombines TRBV5-1 with TRBJ1-5, with a weak D call TRBD1 (5 bases). This CDR3 has 15 residues. The germline gives CDR1 SGHRS, CDR2 YFSETQ. Trimming took 4 bases from V and 3 from J, leaving 14 bases between them. For the CDR3, the DNA is TGCGCCAGCAGCCCCGGACAAGCGAACAATCAGCCCCAGCATTTT. This sequence encodes CASSPGQANNQPQHF.

The rearrangement links TRBV30 to TRBJ1-2, with D perhaps matching TRBD1 (5 bases). V was pared by 1 base and J by 2 bases, with 14 bases between. Germline CDR1 reads GTSNPN; CDR2 reads SVGIG (reference sequence). There are 15 residues in the CDR3. As DNA, the CDR3 is TGTGCCTGGAGTGCCCCTGGGGGGGAGAACTATGGCTACACCTTC. It specifies CAWSAPGGENYGYTF.

V gene TRBV6-5 combines with J gene TRBJ1-5; weak D call: TRBD1 (5 bases). CDR3 size: 15 residues. Deletions cut 4 bases from V and 1 base from J, with 11 bases between. Germline assignment: CDR1 MNHEY and CDR2 SVGAGI. CDR3 nucleotides: TGTGCCAGCAGTTCAGGGTTGGTAAGCAATCAGCCCCAGCATTTT. Translated, it gives CASSSGLVSNQPQHF.

This chain connects TRBV2 to TRBJ1-2; D is perhaps TRBD1 (5 bases). The CDR3 sequence is 14 residues long. Germline CDR1 SNHLY, CDR2 FYNNEI. With 6 bases removed from V and 7 bases from J, the gap between germline ends came to 18 bases. Written as DNA, the CDR3 is TGTGCCAGCAGGGCCGCGGGGGGGATAGGTGGCTACACCTTC. Amino acids: CASRAAGGIGGYTF. The full variable domain, completed using reference TRBV2 and TRBJ1-2, is EPEVTQTPSHQVTQMGQEVILRCVPISNHLYFYWYRQILGQKVEFLVSFYNNEISEKSEIFDDQFSVERPDGSNFTLKIRSTKLEDSAMYFCASRAAGGIGGYTFGSGTRLTVV.

The CDR3 here is CASSFSGSAPGDTIYF. The CDR3 DNA reads as TGTGCCAGCAGTTTTTCTGGTTCCGCGCCGGGGGACACCATATATTTT. V and J are TRBV28 and TRBJ1-3, with D possibly being TRBD1 (5 bases). The germline V gene encodes CDR1 MDHEN and CDR2 SYDVKM. The V and J ends lost 3 bases and 8 bases respectively, with 20 bases between them. The CDR3 is made up of 16 amino acids.

CDR3: CASSQDSGGSETQYF. The CDR3 DNA sequence: TGTGCCAGCAGCCAAGATTCAGGGGGCTCAGAGACCCAGTACTTC. This rearrangement joins TRBV14 to TRBJ2-5, with 8 positions matching TRBD1. CDR3 length equals 15 residues. Per the germline V gene, CDR1 is SGHDN and CDR2 is FVKESK. V shed 0 bases, J shed 4 bases, and the junction held 4 bases outside the gene matches.

This clone was picked up a small number of times. The chain carries TRBV10-3 and TRBJ1-1; D is uncertain. V was pared by 3 bases and J by 3 bases, with 14 bases between. The CDR3 spans 15 residues. CDR1 is ENHRY and CDR2 is SYGVKD in the germline V gene. The CDR3 nucleotides read TGTGCCATCAGTGACAAGAGTATCGGGGACACTGAAGCTTTCTTT. Translating it yields CAISDKSIGDTEAFF.

This clone has a handful of counts. This chain uses TRBV11-3 with TRBJ2-7; D perhaps matches TRBD1 (6 bases). The germline CDR1 and CDR2 sequences are SGHNT and YENEEA. Trimming removed 0 bases at V and 4 bases at J, with 19 bases between. This CDR3 region has 17 residues. In nucleotides, the CDR3 is TGTGCCAGCAGCTTAGATGATAATGGGGGCCCACTTTACGAGCAGTACTTC. Translated, it gives CASSLDDNGGPLYEQYF.

The CDR3: CASSTGQGAYQETQYF. CDR3 nucleotide sequence: TGTGCCAGCAGTACTGGACAGGGGGCTTACCAAGAGACCCAGTACTTC. The chain uses TRBV28 and TRBJ2-5; 11 bases match TRBD1. CDR1 and CDR2 from the germline V gene are MDHEN and SYDVKM. CDR3 length: 16 residues. Germline trimming cut 5 bases from V and 0 bases from J; bases unmatched to any gene: 5.

This clone came up once. The chain is built from TRBV6-6 and TRBJ1-1; D ambiguous. The CDR3 consists of 13 residues. In germline, CDR1 is MNHNY, CDR2 SVGAGI (reference sequence). The germline V and J ends were trimmed by 8 bases and 2 bases, with 12 bases remaining between them. The CDR3 region is CASSRGSNTEAFF. CDR3 DNA sequence: TGTGCCAGCTCGCGAGGTTCCAACACTGAAGCTTTCTTT.

The chain has TRBV3-1 (or the pseudogene TRBV3-2) and TRBJ1-6; D is ambiguous. CDR1 and CDR2 from the germline V gene are LGHDT and YNNKEL (reference sequence). The germline V and J ends were trimmed by 1 base and 10 bases, with 11 bases remaining between them. CDR3 length: 14 residues. In DNA, the CDR3 is TGTGCCAGCAGCCAAGGGGAGTCTGAATCACCCCTCCACTTT. It codes for CASSQGESESPLHF.

This clone has more than one count but fewer than ten. V is TRBV19 and J is TRBJ1-1, with D perhaps TRBD1 (5 bases). This CDR3 is 17 amino acids long. Germline V gives CDR1 LNHDA, CDR2 SQIVND (reference sequence). Trimming stripped 1 base from V and 6 bases from J, with 21 bases between. The CDR3 loop reads CASSIAPRGTGTSEAFF. The CDR3 DNA reads as TGTGCCAGTAGTATAGCCCCCCGGGGGACCGGAACCTCTGAAGCTTTCTTT. Using reference TRBV19 and TRBJ1-1 for the parts outside the CDR3, the full variable domain is DGGITQSPKYLFRKEGQNVTLSCEQNLNHDAMYWYRQDPGQGLRLIYYSQIVNDFQKGDIAEGYSVSREKKESFPLTVTSAQKNPTAFYLCASSIAPRGTGTSEAFFGQGTRLTVV.